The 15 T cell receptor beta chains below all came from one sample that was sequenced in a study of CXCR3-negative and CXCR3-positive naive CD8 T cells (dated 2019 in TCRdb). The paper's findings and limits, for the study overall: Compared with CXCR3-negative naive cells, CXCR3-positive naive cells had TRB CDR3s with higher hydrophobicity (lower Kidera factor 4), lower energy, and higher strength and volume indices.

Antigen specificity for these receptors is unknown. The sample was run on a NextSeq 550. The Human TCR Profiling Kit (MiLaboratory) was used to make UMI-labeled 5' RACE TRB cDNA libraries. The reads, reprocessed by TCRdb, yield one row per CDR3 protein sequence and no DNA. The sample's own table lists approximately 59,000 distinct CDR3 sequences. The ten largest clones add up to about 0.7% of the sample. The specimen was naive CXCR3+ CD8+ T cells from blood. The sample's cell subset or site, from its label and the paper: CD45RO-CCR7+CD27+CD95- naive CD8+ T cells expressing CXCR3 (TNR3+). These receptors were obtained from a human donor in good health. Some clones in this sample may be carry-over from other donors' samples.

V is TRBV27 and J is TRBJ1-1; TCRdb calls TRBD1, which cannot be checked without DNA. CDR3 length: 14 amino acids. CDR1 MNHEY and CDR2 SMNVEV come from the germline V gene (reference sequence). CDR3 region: CASSGRGRWTEAFF.

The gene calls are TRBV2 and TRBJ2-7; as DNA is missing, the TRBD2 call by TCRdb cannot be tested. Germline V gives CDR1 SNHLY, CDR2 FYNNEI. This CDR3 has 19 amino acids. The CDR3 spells CATLNSGTSGGSSSYEQYF.

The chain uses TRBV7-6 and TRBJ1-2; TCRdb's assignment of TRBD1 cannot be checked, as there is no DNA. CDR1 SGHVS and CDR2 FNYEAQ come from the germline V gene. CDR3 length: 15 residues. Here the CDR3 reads CASSLMQGIDYGYTF. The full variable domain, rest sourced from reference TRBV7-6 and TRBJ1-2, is GAGVSQSPRYKVTKRGQDVALRCDPISGHVSLYWYRQALGQGPEFLTYFNYEAQQDKSGLPNDRFSAERPEGSISTLTIQRTEQRDSAMYRCASSLMQGIDYGYTFGSGTRLTVV.

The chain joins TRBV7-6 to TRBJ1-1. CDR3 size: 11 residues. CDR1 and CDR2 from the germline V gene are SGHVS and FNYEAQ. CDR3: CASRMGTEAFF.

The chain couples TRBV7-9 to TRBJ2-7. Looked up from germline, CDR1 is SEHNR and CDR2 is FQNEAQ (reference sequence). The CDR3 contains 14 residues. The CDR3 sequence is CASSFAQGTYEQYF.

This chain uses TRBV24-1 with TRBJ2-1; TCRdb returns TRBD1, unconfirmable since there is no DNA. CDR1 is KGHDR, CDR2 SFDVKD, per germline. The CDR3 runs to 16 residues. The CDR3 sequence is CATSDTGTTLSNEQFF.

The CDR3 loop is CASSERSAGLQNEQFF. The V gene is TRBV6-1, the J gene TRBJ2-1; without DNA, the TCRdb call of TRBD2 cannot be checked. The CDR3 spans 16 residues. The germline gives CDR1 MNHNS, CDR2 SASEGT.

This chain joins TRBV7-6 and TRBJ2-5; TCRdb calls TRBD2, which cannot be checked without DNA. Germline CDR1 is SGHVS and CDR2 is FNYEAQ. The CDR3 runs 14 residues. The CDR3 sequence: CASSLTLGGETQYF.

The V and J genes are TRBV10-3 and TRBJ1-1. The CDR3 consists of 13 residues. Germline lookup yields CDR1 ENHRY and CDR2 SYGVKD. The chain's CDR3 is CAISDKENTEAFF.

This CDR3 is CSAGDRANYGYTF. The rearrangement links TRBV20-1 to TRBJ1-2; TCRdb designates TRBD1, a call that cannot be tested without DNA. Germline V lookup: CDR1 DFQATT, CDR2 SNEGSKA (reference sequence). The CDR3 is 13 residues long.

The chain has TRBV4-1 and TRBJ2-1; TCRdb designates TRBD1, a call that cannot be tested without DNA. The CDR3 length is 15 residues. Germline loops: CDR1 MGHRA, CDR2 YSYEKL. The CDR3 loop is CASRERQYSYNEQFF.

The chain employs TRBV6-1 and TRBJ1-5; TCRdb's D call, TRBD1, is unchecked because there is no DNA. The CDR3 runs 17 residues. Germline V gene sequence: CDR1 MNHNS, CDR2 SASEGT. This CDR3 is CASSESWTGRGNQPQHF.

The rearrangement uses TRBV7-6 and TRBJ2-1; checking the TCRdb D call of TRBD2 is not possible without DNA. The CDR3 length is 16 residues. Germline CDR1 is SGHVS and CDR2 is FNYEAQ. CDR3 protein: CASSLPAGGYYNEQFF. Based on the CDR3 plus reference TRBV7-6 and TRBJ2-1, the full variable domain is GAGVSQSPRYKVTKRGQDVALRCDPISGHVSLYWYRQALGQGPEFLTYFNYEAQQDKSGLPNDRFSAERPEGSISTLTIQRTEQRDSAMYRCASSLPAGGYYNEQFFGPGTRLTVL.

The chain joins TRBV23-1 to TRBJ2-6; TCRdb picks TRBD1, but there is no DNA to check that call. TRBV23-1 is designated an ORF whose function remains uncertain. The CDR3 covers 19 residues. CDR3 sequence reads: CASSFLYGTGGAGANVLTF.

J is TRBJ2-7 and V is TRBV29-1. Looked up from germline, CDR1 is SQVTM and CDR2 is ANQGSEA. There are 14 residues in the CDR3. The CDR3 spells CSVEDSAHSYEQYF.